The 2 T cell receptor beta chains below come from one sample, sequenced in a study of cytomegalovirus exposure and HLA in healthy donors (dated by TCRdb to the late 2010s). The library was produced with the immunoSEQ multiplex PCR assay. The multiplex PCR relied on a mix of 60 forward primers for TCR Vbeta segments and 13 reverse primers for TCR Jbeta segments. The table was pulled from immuneACCESS by TCRdb, which kept in-frame rearrangements only. Such tables lose some clones; where checked, under half of the loss comes from unresolved V genes, and the rest has no known cause. Within this sample are 100,000 to 150,000 clones, with less than 90% of them counted one time only. Over 0.2% of the sample belongs to the ten largest clones. The sequenced sample was PBMCs. These receptor sequences come from a man aged 50 to 60 in good health and CMV-seronegative.

The chain uses TRBV27 and TRBJ1-1, with TRBD1 matching over 8 bases. V trimming: 3 bases; J trimming: 1 base; junction bases outside the gene matches: 4. Germline-derived CDR1 and CDR2 are MNHEY and SMNVEV (reference sequence). The CDR3 is 15 residues long. The CDR3 DNA reads TGTGCCAGCAGTTTCGACGGACAGGGGAACACTGAAGCTTTCTTT. The encoded protein is CASSFDGQGNTEAFF.

V and J are TRBV7-3 and TRBJ1-1; D perhaps matches TRBD1 (6 bases). This CDR3 spans 12 amino acids. Germline assignment: CDR1 SGHTA and CDR2 FQGTGA. Trimming took 5 bases from V and 7 from J, leaving 11 bases between them. The CDR3: CASSSDRSEAFF. The CDR3 coding sequence is TGTGCCAGCAGCAGCGACAGGAGTGAAGCTTTCTTT.